The rows below give T cell receptor beta chains drawn from one sample of a study of graft-versus-host responses after intestinal transplantation. Measured with immunoSEQ multiplex PCR; TCRdb has only the in-frame clones, and not every one. The sample contains 35,000 to 40,000 clones, approximately 96% of which appear only once. This specimen was PBMCs, taken 16 days after intestinal transplant. The receptor source for this set is a human patient who received an intestinal transplant, so some T cells may come from the graft donor. The CDR3 runs from the conserved cysteine through the conserved F or W. The D gene is left open where the match is weak. Rows give clone size only sometimes, using once, few, many, or a class for an expanded clone.

TRBJ2-3 . TRBD1 TRBV13 CASSLGQGVDTQYF TGCGCCAGCAGCTTGGGACAGGGTGTAGATACGCAGTATTTT
TRBJ1-2 . TRBD1 TRBV4-1 CASSLYIGDRDYGYTF TGCGCCAGCAGCCTCTATATTGGGGACAGAGACTATGGCTACACCTTC
TRBJ1-4 . TRBD1 TRBV6-5 CASSSYRGGEKLFF TGTGCCAGCAGCTCATACAGGGGTGGTGAAAAACTGTTTTTT
TRBJ2-3 . . TRBV7-9 CASSLVGGDTQYF TGTGCCAGCAGCTTAGTAGGGGGAGATACGCAGTATTTT
TRBJ2-7 . . TRBV6-4 CAPGTNEQYF TGTGCCCCCGGCACCAATGAGCAGTACTTC
TRBJ2-7 once TRBD1 TRBV29-1 CSVEDVGTGGEQYF TGCAGCGTTGAAGACGTTGGGACAGGGGGCGAGCAGTACTTC
TRBJ2-7 . . TRBV6-1 CASSAGVYEQYF TGTGCCAGCAGTGCGGGTGTCTACGAGCAGTACTTC
TRBJ1-5 . . TRBV10-3 CAISESDPRQPQHF TGTGCCATCAGTGAGAGTGATCCCCGTCAGCCCCAGCATTTT
TRBJ1-2 . . TRBV28 CASTKQGYYGYTF TGTGCCAGCACTAAACAGGGCTACTATGGCTACACCTTC
TRBJ1-3 . . TRBV28 CASSLSLGGNTIYF TGTGCCAGCAGTTTATCACTGGGCGGAAACACCATATATTTT
TRBJ1-5 once . TRBV28 CATARDHYPLSNQPQHF TGTGCCACCGCCCGGGACCATTATCCCCTGAGCAATCAGCCCCAGCATTTT
TRBJ2-1 . TRBD2 TRBV9 CASRGTSGSSYNEQFF TGTGCCAGCAGAGGAACTAGCGGGAGTTCCTACAATGAGCAGTTCTTC
TRBJ2-6 . . TRBV7-9 CASSSMVPSGANVLTF TGTGCCAGCAGCTCTATGGTCCCTTCTGGGGCCAACGTCCTGACTTTC